Below, 13 T cell receptor beta chains from the same sample are listed, as sequenced in a study of blood T cell repertoires in COVID-19. The method was immunoSEQ multiplex PCR; TCRdb's version includes in-frame clones alone and lacks a portion of them. Altogether more than 250,000 clones are present, about 87% being singletons, with the ten largest covering roughly 6.1%. The sample taken for sequencing was peripheral blood. All receptors come from a woman in her 50s with COVID-19, enrolled during active disease.

The rearrangement uses TRBV19 and TRBJ2-1; D may be TRBD2 (6 bases). Germline V CDR1 and CDR2: LNHDA, SQIVND (reference sequence). The germline V and J ends were trimmed by 5 bases and 4 bases, with 18 bases remaining between them. The CDR3 contains 16 residues. The chain's CDR3 is CASSLGAGLPYNEQFF. CDR3 sequence (DNA): TGTGCCAGTAGTTTAGGAGCGGGTCTACCTTACAATGAGCAGTTCTTC.

This clone was observed once. The rearrangement links TRBV19 to TRBJ1-2; D is possibly TRBD1 (5 bases). The CDR3 is 14 residues long. Trimming removed 7 bases at V and 2 bases at J, with 14 bases between. The V gene's germline CDR1 is LNHDA and CDR2 SQIVND (reference sequence). Here the CDR3 reads CASTRGDLNYGYTF. CDR3 bases: TGTGCCAGTACTCGGGGGGACCTGAACTATGGCTACACCTTC.

The gene calls are TRBV6-5 and TRBJ1-1, with unresolved D. CDR3 size: 12 residues. Trimming removed 6 bases from V and 5 bases from J, with 10 bases in between. Looked up from germline, CDR1 is MNHEY and CDR2 is SVGAGI. The CDR3 DNA reads TGTGCCAGCAGCAAATCCCGGACTGAAGCTTTCTTT. As protein: CASSKSRTEAFF.

The chain carries TRBV30 and TRBJ1-1; a weak D match, TRBD1 (5 bases). The CDR3 has 15 residues. Germline CDR1 and CDR2: GTSNPN and SVGIG (reference sequence). The V and J ends lost 2 bases and 4 bases respectively, with 17 bases between them. The CDR3 nucleotides are TGTGCCTGGAGTATACACCCAGGGCAGGGCACTGAAGCTTTCTTT. Protein product: CAWSIHPGQGTEAFF.

This clone was seen only once. V is TRBV11-3 and J is TRBJ2-1, with TRBD2 matching over 8 bases. The V gene's germline CDR1 is SGHNT and CDR2 YENEEA. The CDR3 totals 15 residues. Trimming removed 8 bases from V and 5 bases from J; junction bases left unmatched: 11. CDR3 in DNA: TGTGCCAGCTGCTACTGTAGCGGGATCGACAATGAGCAGTTCTTC. The encoded protein is CASCYCSGIDNEQFF.

This clone was counted once. Written as DNA, the CDR3 is TGTGCCATCAGTGAGTCCCCGGCTAGCGGGAGGGGTGAGCAGTTCTTC. It is translated as CAISESPASGRGEQFF. The chain is built from TRBV10-3 and TRBJ2-1, with 12 bases that match TRBD2. After removal of 0 bases from V and 9 bases from J, the junction contained 6 bases not matched to a gene. The CDR3 loop spans 16 amino acids. The germline gives CDR1 ENHRY, CDR2 SYGVKD.

The chain carries TRBV5-1 and TRBJ2-1, with D hard to call. CDR3 length: 12 amino acids. Trimming cost V 5 bases and J 9 bases, with 12 bases left between them. The V gene's germline CDR1 is SGHRS and CDR2 YFSETQ. CDR3 DNA: TGCGCCAGCAGTGAGAATCATAGTGAGCAGTTCTTC. As protein: CASSENHSEQFF. The full variable domain, its missing parts supplied by reference TRBV5-1 and TRBJ2-1, is KAGVTQTPRYLIKTRGQQVTLSCSPISGHRSVSWYQQTPGQGLQFLFEYFSETQRNKGNFPGRFSGRQFSNSRSEMNVSTLELGDSALYLCASSENHSEQFFGPGTRLTVL.

The sample holds one count of this clone. The rearrangement links TRBV29-1 to TRBJ2-7; D possibly corresponds to TRBD1 (5 bases). V shed 0 bases and J shed 4 bases, with 10 bases lying between them. The germline V gene has CDR1 SQVTM and CDR2 ANQGSEA. This CDR3 has 13 amino acids. This chain's CDR3 is CSVEDAAGYEQYF. In DNA, the CDR3 is TGCAGCGTTGAAGATGCGGCAGGGTACGAGCAGTACTTC.

This clone has only a few counts. This chain joins TRBV10-3 and TRBJ2-1; TRBD1 agrees at 8 bases. V lost 10 bases to trimming and J lost 0 bases; unmatched junction nucleotides: 5. The CDR3 length is 14 residues. From germline, CDR1 is ENHRY and CDR2 SYGVKD. CDR3 amino acids: CATRTGSSYNEQFF. The CDR3 DNA follows: TGTGCCACCAGGACAGGGAGCTCCTACAATGAGCAGTTCTTC.

The count of this clone is one. The rearrangement uses TRBV19 and TRBJ2-2; 7 positions agree with TRBD2. CDR3 length: 14 residues. Germline values: CDR1 LNHDA, CDR2 SQIVND (reference sequence). Trimming at V came to 3 bases and at J to 6 bases, leaving 4 bases not matched to a gene. Here the CDR3 reads CASSMWEGAGELFF. CDR3 DNA: TGTGCCAGTAGTATGTGGGAGGGTGCCGGGGAGCTGTTTTTT. Together with reference TRBV19 and TRBJ2-2, the CDR3 gives the full variable domain: DGGITQSPKYLFRKEGQNVTLSCEQNLNHDAMYWYRQDPGQGLRLIYYSQIVNDFQKGDIAEGYSVSREKKESFPLTVTSAQKNPTAFYLCASSMWEGAGELFFGEGSRLTVL.

The chain is built from TRBV7-9 and TRBJ2-5, with 8 bases fitting TRBD1. The CDR3 runs to 15 residues. From germline, CDR1 is SEHNR and CDR2 FQNEAQ (reference sequence). Losses at the gene ends were 1 base for V and 2 bases for J; bases not matched to a gene: 3. The CDR3 region has the DNA TGTGCCAGCAGCTTAGTGGGGACAGGACAAGAGACCCAGTACTTC. Translated, it gives CASSLVGTGQETQYF.

The chain has TRBV11-3 and TRBJ2-7, with TRBD1 matching over 8 bases. The trim removed 6 bases at V and 1 base at J, leaving 5 bases unmatched. This CDR3 is built from 14 residues. The germline CDR1 and CDR2 sequences are SGHNT and YENEEA. CDR3 amino acids: CASRRRTGSYEQYF. The CDR3 nucleotides read TGTGCCAGCAGGAGAAGGACAGGGTCCTACGAGCAGTACTTC.

The rearrangement uses TRBV4-2 and TRBJ2-1; 11 positions agree with TRBD2. J gave up 9 bases and V 4 bases, and 11 bases lay outside the gene matches. Germline CDR1 LGHNA, CDR2 YNFKEQ. The CDR3 runs to 16 residues. CDR3 bases: TGTGCCAGCAGCCCGGGACTAGCGGCCTTAGGTGTTGAGCAGTTCTTC. The encoded protein is CASSPGLAALGVEQFF.